This TCR beta chain appears in the sequencing data of a study of shared clonotypes between healthy human individuals. Terminally differentiated effector memory CD45RA+ cells were excluded by CCR7 positive selection of CD45RO-negative cells. The germline V gene encodes CDR1 PRHDT and CDR2 FYEKMQ (reference sequence). CDR3 size: 14 residues. J gave up 3 bases and V 5 bases, and 5 bases lay outside the gene matches. Some clones are missing from TCRdb's copy, which holds only in-frame ones; the method was immunoSEQ multiplex PCR. The sample lists around 640,000 clones; around 96% were seen once. Material: naive CD8+ T cells sorted from blood. The receptor's source is a woman under 40 in good health. The V and J genes are TRBV13 and TRBJ2-7; TRBD2 matches 9 bases. CDR3 sequence reads: CASSPETSGYEQYF. As DNA, the CDR3 is TGTGCCAGCAGCCCAGAGACTAGCGGCTACGAGCAGTACTTC.